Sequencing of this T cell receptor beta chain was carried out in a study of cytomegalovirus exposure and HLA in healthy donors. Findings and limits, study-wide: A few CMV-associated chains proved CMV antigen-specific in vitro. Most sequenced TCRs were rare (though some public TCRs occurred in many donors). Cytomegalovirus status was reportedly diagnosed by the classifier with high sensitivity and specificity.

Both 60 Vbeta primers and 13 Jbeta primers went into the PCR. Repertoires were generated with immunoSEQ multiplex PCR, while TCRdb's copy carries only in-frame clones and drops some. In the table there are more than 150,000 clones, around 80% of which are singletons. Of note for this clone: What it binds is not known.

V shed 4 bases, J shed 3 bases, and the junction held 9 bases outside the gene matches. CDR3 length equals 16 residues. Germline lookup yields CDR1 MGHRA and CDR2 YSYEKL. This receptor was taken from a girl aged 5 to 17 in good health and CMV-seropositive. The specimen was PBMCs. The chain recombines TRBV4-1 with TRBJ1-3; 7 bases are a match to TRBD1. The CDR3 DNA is TGCGCCAGCAGCCGGGACAGAACCTCAGGTGGAAACACCATATATTTT. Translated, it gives CASSRDRTSGGNTIYF.